The rows below give T cell receptor beta chains drawn from one sample of a study of control samples from healthy donors and cancer patients. Here immunoSEQ multiplex PCR was the method, and the copy in TCRdb shows in-frame clones only, minus some. The data show fewer than 200,000 clones, with around 88% seen just once and around 5.1% held by the top ten. Sample: blood. These receptors were collected from a woman in her thirties in good health. Each CDR3 is given with its conserved first and last residue. A D gene is named only where the DNA matches it firmly. Expanded clones get a size class; other rows say once, few or many, or leave the size out.

D	V	size	J	DNA	CDR3
TRBD1	TRBV30	-	TRBJ1-3	TGTGCCTGGAGCTACAGGGGGGGAAACACCATATATTTT	CAWSYRGGNTIYF
-	TRBV6-5	-	TRBJ1-6	TGTGCCAGCAGCATACAGGGAAGGACACCCCTCCACTTT	CASSIQGRTPLHF
-	TRBV28	-	TRBJ1-2	TGTGCCAGCAGCCATAATGACCAGGGGAGGGGCGGGTACACCTTC	CASSHNDQGRGGYTF
-	TRBV19	-	TRBJ1-1	TGTGCCAGTAGTGTGAGCAGGGGGAACACTGAAGCTTTCTTT	CASSVSRGNTEAFF
TRBD2	TRBV5-1	-	TRBJ2-1	TGCGCCAGCAGCTGGAACCCCCTAGCGGGAGTAAGAGATGAGCAGTTCTTC	CASSWNPLAGVRDEQFF
-	TRBV5-1	-	TRBJ2-3	TGCGCCAGCAGCTTGGCCCGCAGCACAGATACGCAGTATTTT	CASSLARSTDTQYF
-	TRBV28	-	TRBJ1-5	TGTGCCAGCAGTTTATCTCTGGGGACCAATCAGCCCCAGCATTTT	CASSLSLGTNQPQHF
-	TRBV3-1/TRBV3-2	-	TRBJ2-7	TGTGCCAGCAGCCAAGCGAGGGGGAGTTACTCCTACGAGCAGTACTTC	CASSQARGSYSYEQYF
-	TRBV28	once	TRBJ2-7	TGTGCCAGCAGGGCCCTATGGGACATCGCCTACGAGCAGTACTTC	CASRALWDIAYEQYF
-	TRBV7-8	-	TRBJ1-2	TGTGCCAGCAGCCCGACTGAGAACTATGGCTACACCTTC	CASSPTENYGYTF
-	TRBV2	-	TRBJ1-2	TGTGCCAGCAGGGGATCCATCCTAAGGGATGGCTACACCTTC	CASRGSILRDGYTF
-	TRBV5-1	-	TRBJ2-1	TGCGCCAGCAGCTCCGAAGGTTTGGTTGGGGGGAGCACTTACAATGAGCAGTTCTTC	CASSSEGLVGGSTYNEQFF
-	TRBV25-1	-	TRBJ2-1	TGTGCCAGCTGCCTGGGCAATGAGCAGTTCTTC	CASCLGNEQFF
-	TRBV5-1	-	TRBJ2-5	TGCGCCAGCAGCTTGAATCGGCTTTTTGAGACCCAGTACTTC	CASSLNRLFETQYF
-	TRBV28	-	TRBJ1-6	TGTGCCAGCAGTTTGGGGGGGCAGGGTGTAAATTCACCCCTCCACTTT	CASSLGGQGVNSPLHF
-	TRBV9	-	TRBJ1-2	TGTGCCAGCAGCGCACGGGGCTATGGCTACACCTTC	CASSARGYGYTF
TRBD1	TRBV28	-	TRBJ1-4	TGTGCCAGCACCCTGACAGGGAGGTCCGAAAAACTGTTTTTT	CASTLTGRSEKLFF
TRBD1	TRBV23-1	once	TRBJ1-4	TGCGCCAGCAGTCAATCGAACAGGGGGAGGGATGAAAAACTGTTTTTT	CASSQSNRGRDEKLFF
-	TRBV11-2	-	TRBJ1-4	TGTGCCAGCAGCTTATATTTTAGGGAGGGAGAAAAACTGTTTTTT	CASSLYFREGEKLFF
-	TRBV19	-	TRBJ1-1	TGTGCCAGTAGTTGGGCCGGAATGAACACTGAAGCTTTCTTT	CASSWAGMNTEAFF
-	TRBV11-2	once	TRBJ2-5	TGTGCCAGCAGCCTCATAGGGGAGACCCAGTACTTC	CASSLIGETQYF
-	TRBV29-1	-	TRBJ1-2	TGCAGCGTTGAGGCGGATTACTATGGCTACACCTTC	CSVEADYYGYTF
TRBD1	TRBV24-1	-	TRBJ2-5	TGTGCCACCAGTAAACCGGGACAGGGCACGGAGACCCAGTACTTC	CATSKPGQGTETQYF
-	TRBV7-2	few	TRBJ1-3	TGTGCCAGCAGCTTGACGGGATCTGGAAACACCATATATTTT	CASSLTGSGNTIYF
TRBD1	TRBV9	-	TRBJ2-1	TGTGCCAGCAGCGTTGGACAGGGGTCCTACAATGAGCAGTTCTTC	CASSVGQGSYNEQFF
-	TRBV5-1	-	TRBJ1-3	TGCGCCAGCAGCCGAACAGGCCCCGGAGACACCATATATTTT	CASSRTGPGDTIYF
-	TRBV7-8	-	TRBJ1-5	TGTGCCAGCAGCCCAGGGGCTAATAGCAATCAGCCCCAGCATTTT	CASSPGANSNQPQHF
-	TRBV7-6	-	TRBJ1-1	TGTGCCAGCAGCCTCGGACATGGGGGCACTGAAGCTTTCTTT	CASSLGHGGTEAFF
-	TRBV28	-	TRBJ2-3	TGTGCCAGCAGTTTAGGGCGGAGCACAGATACGCAGTATTTT	CASSLGRSTDTQYF
-	TRBV6-5	-	TRBJ2-2	TGTGCCAGCAGTTACGGGCTAGCCGGGGAGCTGTTTTTT	CASSYGLAGELFF
TRBD1	TRBV7-6	-	TRBJ1-1	TGTGCCAGCAGCTTAGCTGAGGGGACAGGGACTTTGAACACTGAAGCTTTCTTT	CASSLAEGTGTLNTEAFF
-	TRBV14	once	TRBJ2-2	TGTGCCAGCAGCCCCTCCCGGGGACCGAACACCGGGGAGCTGTTTTTT	CASSPSRGPNTGELFF
TRBD2	TRBV3-1/TRBV3-2	once	TRBJ2-2	TGTGCCAGCAGCCAACTAGCGGGGGGGCGGAACACCGGGGAGCTGTTTTTT	CASSQLAGGRNTGELFF
-	TRBV5-1	-	TRBJ2-7	TGCGCCAGCAGCTCGACTGGTCTGGCGGCCGAGCAGTACTTC	CASSSTGLAAEQYF
-	TRBV28	-	TRBJ2-3	TGTGCCAGCAGCCGGGCCGGGAGCACAGATACGCAGTATTTT	CASSRAGSTDTQYF
-	TRBV5-1	many	TRBJ2-1	TGCGCCAGCAGCTTGGATGGTAGATATGAGCAGTTCTTC	CASSLDGRYEQFF
TRBD2	TRBV4-1	-	TRBJ2-7	TGCGCCAGCAGCCTCTTAGGACTAGCGGGCTCCTACGAGCAGTACTTC	CASSLLGLAGSYEQYF
-	TRBV2	-	TRBJ2-1	TGTGCCAGCACCGGATGGGGGACCTCCAGTGGTGAGCAGTTCTTC	CASTGWGTSSGEQFF
-	TRBV5-5	-	TRBJ1-4	TGTGCCAGCAGCTTTCAAACAGGGAGAGCAACTAATGAAAAACTGTTTTTT	CASSFQTGRATNEKLFF
TRBD1	TRBV7-8	-	TRBJ2-1	TGTGCCAGCAGCGGACCCCGGGACAGGTTTCGTCGTGAGCAGTTCTTC	CASSGPRDRFRREQFF
-	TRBV11-3	-	TRBJ2-5	TGTGCCAGCAGCTTAGGAGGGAGAGGGGAGACCCAGTACTTC	CASSLGGRGETQYF
-	TRBV4-2	-	TRBJ2-3	TGTGCCAGCAGCCAAGTTAGTCATACGCAGTATTTT	CASSQVSHTQYF
-	TRBV5-1	few	TRBJ2-5	TGCGCCAGCAGCCCCCCAGGGGGGTACCAAGAGACCCAGTACTTC	CASSPPGGYQETQYF
-	TRBV15	few	TRBJ1-1	TGTGCCACCAGCAGAGATTACGTCGGGACTGAAGCTTTCTTT	CATSRDYVGTEAFF
-	TRBV27	once	TRBJ1-5	TGTGCCAGCAGTCCTAACGGTCAAAATCAGCCCCAGCATTTT	CASSPNGQNQPQHF
-	TRBV27	-	TRBJ1-6	TGTGCCAGCAGTCCGCGCACCGGGGACCTCCACTTT	CASSPRTGDLHF
-	TRBV4-1	-	TRBJ2-2	TGCGCCAGCAGCCCAGAAAGAACAGGATCCGGGGAGCTGTTTTTT	CASSPERTGSGELFF
-	TRBV18	-	TRBJ1-2	TGTGCCAGCTCACCACGTCCTGGCGGCTACACCTTC	CASSPRPGGYTF
-	TRBV6-5	-	TRBJ2-3	TGTGCCAGCAGAGAGCGACCTTCTAGCACAGATACGCAGTATTTT	CASRERPSSTDTQYF